This entry is about one T cell receptor (beta chain). The antigen this receptor binds is unknown. Base qualities are not at hand, and no much larger clone is one base apart. The data were obtained in a study of T-cell reconstitution after alpha-beta-depleted transplantation in children (TCRdb year 2016). The study in broad terms: Using TCR repertoire profiling, the study quantitatively followed how T-cell immune reconstitution unfolded in children after TCRalphabeta/CD19-depleted allogeneic hematopoietic cell transplantation.

Libraries were built with PCR. For sequencing, an Illumina HiSeq 2500 was employed. TCR library preparation used molecular barcoding, with unique molecular identifiers applied to normalize quantification of the TCRbeta repertoire. The public reads were reprocessed in TCRdb via fastp at Q25 and MiXCR, keeping in-frame beta chains. Each record represents a unique CDR3 protein, reported with the most common genes and DNA among its rows. Within this sample are 250,000 to 400,000 distinct CDR3 sequences, with roughly 25% of them counted one time only. The ten largest clones take up approximately 10% of the sample. The treatment or condition label on this specimen signifies: allogeneic hematopoietic cell transplantation with graft depleted of TCRalphabeta T cells and CD19 B cells. The transplant recipients were children given TCRalphabeta/CD19-depleted allogeneic hematopoietic cell grafts. Results the study describes overall, beyond this receptor: In some patients, high TCRbeta diversity at day 60 was attributed to recipient T cells and intrathymic progenitors that had survived conditioning. Over the following months the frequencies of hyperexpanded clones went down, and after one year T-cell counts and TCRbeta diversity were mostly credited to newly produced T cells. About two months after transplant, the apparently early recovery of alphabetaT-cell counts reportedly depended on just several hundred clones that had expanded rapidly and came from non-depleted graft cells.

The germline V gene gives CDR1 as SGHRS and CDR2 as YFSETQ. Taken from cysteine to phenylalanine, the CDR3 has 18 residues. Only the CDR3 DNA is retained, 54 bases long and in frame from the first base. After removal of 0 bases from V and 5 bases from J, the junction retains 12 bases not matched to a gene. The chain couples TRBV5-1 to TRBJ2-1; 9 central nucleotides agree with TRBD2. The clonotype originates from a male patient younger than 18 who had a stem cell transplant for acute lymphoblastic leukemia, so the T cells may come from the graft donor. Sequenced here: PBMCs, mostly from graft donor cells, sampled 180 days after TCRalphabeta/CD19-depleted stem cell transplant. The CDR3 has the sequence CASSLGRGVLAGNNEQFF. The DNA sequence is TGCGCCAGCAGCTTGGGAAGGGGCGTACTAGCGGGCAACAATGAGCAGTTCTTC.